Listed here is a single T cell receptor (beta chain). Its antigen is currently unknown. This clone may be a read error of a much larger clone one base away. With a duration under 3 months, ophthalmopathy in the donors showed moderate-to-severe activity, CAS ≥3 and NOSPECS ≥4. Pregnant or lactating patients and those with other autoimmune diseases or uncontrolled infections were excluded. The data originate from a study of Graves' ophthalmopathy and Graves' hyperthyroidism. The CDR3 has 15 residues. CDR1 SGHTA and CDR2 FQGNSA come from the germline V gene. General study points: In predicting ophthalmopathy progression, the model reached over 70% sensitivity and around 72% specificity.

The authors amplified TCR beta CDR3 regions, and they did so from RNA transcripts for repertoire sequencing. HTBI primers were used in a first-round RT-PCR, which preceded a second-round multiplex PCR. TCRdb re-called the multiplex PCR reads with MiXCR, one entry per CDR3 protein. The table lists 200,000 to 250,000 distinct CDR3 sequences, around 50% of them singletons, with approximately 51% in the top ten. The chain uses TRBV7-2 and TRBJ1-2; TRBD1 aligns across 8 bases. The sequence derives from an adult man with Graves' ophthalmopathy. Sequencing used peripheral blood. The CDR3 is CAGSVEDRVLGGYTF. The CDR3 coding sequence is TGTGCCGGCAGCGTGGAGGACAGGGTTTTGGGAGGCTACACCTTC.